The TCR beta chain under discussion was sequenced for a study of graft-versus-host responses after intestinal transplantation. Study-level background: Anti-thymocyte globulin induction preceded 2 to 4 years of tacrolimus and steroid maintenance in all recipients.

Points from the study as a whole: Some patients had graft-donor T cell macrochimerism, and their allografts showed high graft-versus-host to host-versus-graft clonal ratios.

The data were produced by immunoSEQ multiplex PCR, yet TCRdb's version contains in-frame clones alone and is incomplete. The sample shows about 98,000 clones, around 86% of them seen only once. Concerning this clone: What it binds is unknown.

Germline values: CDR1 DFQATT, CDR2 SNEGSKA (reference sequence). This CDR3 contains 11 residues. This chain joins TRBV20-1 and TRBJ1-1; D is unclear. Sequenced material: PBMCs, taken 255 days after intestinal transplant. The sequence derives from a human patient who received an intestinal transplant, so some T cells may come from the graft donor. The CDR3 bases are TGCAGCCCCCGCGAGGAGGGAAATTATTTCTTT. Translating gives CSPREEGNYFF.